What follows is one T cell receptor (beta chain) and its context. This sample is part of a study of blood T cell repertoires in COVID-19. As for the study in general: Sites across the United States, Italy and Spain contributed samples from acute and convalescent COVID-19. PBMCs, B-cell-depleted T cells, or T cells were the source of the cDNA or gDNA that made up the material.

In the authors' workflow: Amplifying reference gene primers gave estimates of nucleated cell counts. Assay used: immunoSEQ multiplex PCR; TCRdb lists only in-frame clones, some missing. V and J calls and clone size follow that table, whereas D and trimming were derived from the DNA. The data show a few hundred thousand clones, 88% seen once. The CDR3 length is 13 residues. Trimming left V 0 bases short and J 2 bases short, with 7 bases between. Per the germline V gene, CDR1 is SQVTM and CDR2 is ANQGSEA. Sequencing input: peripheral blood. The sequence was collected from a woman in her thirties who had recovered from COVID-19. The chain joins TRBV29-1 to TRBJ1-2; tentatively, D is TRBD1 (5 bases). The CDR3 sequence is CSVEDRGNYGYTF. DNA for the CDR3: TGCAGCGTTGAAGATCGGGGGAACTATGGCTACACCTTC.